The rows below give T cell receptor beta chains drawn from one sample of a study of cytomegalovirus exposure and HLA in healthy donors. The assay was immunoSEQ multiplex PCR, and TCRdb's table has in-frame clones only and misses some. This table holds 150,000 or so clones, roughly 80% found once. Sequencing used PBMCs. These receptor sequences come from a man aged 18 to 35 in good health and CMV-seropositive. Each CDR3 is given with its conserved first and last residue. A D gene is named only where the DNA matches it firmly. Expanded clones are given a class, and other clones once, few, many or no size at all.

D gene	V gene	clone size	J gene	CDR3 DNA	CDR3 protein
.	TRBV5-1	.	TRBJ2-3	TGCGCCAGCAGCCAAAGCACAGATACGCAGTATTTT	CASSQSTDTQYF
TRBD1	TRBV5-1	.	TRBJ2-5	TGCGCCAGCAGCGCGCTACAGGGGCCGGAGACCCAGTACTTC	CASSALQGPETQYF
.	TRBV28	.	TRBJ1-2	TGTGTCAGCAGTTTAGGTCAGGGGAACTATGGCTACACCTTC	CVSSLGQGNYGYTF
TRBD1	TRBV19	.	TRBJ1-5	TGTGCCAGTAGTATCCCGGACAGGGGGAGTCAGCCCCAGCATTTT	CASSIPDRGSQPQHF
.	TRBV4-1	.	TRBJ2-7	TGCGCCAGCAGCCAAGAGGACGGGCTGACAGGCAAATACGAGCAGTACTTC	CASSQEDGLTGKYEQYF
.	TRBV6-1	.	TRBJ2-7	TGTGCCAGCAGTCCACGACGGGGCTCCTACGAGCAGTACTTC	CASSPRRGSYEQYF
TRBD2	TRBV19	.	TRBJ2-7	TGTGCCAGTAGTATCACTAGCGGGAGAAGCGAGCAGTACTTC	CASSITSGRSEQYF
TRBD2	TRBV6-6	.	TRBJ2-3	TGTGCCAGCAGTTCGATAGCGGGAGGGCGGGGAGATACGCAGTATTTT	CASSSIAGGRGDTQYF
TRBD1	TRBV5-1	.	TRBJ2-7	TGCGCCAGCGCAGGACAGGGGTACGAGCAGTACTTC	CASAGQGYEQYF
.	TRBV7-3	.	TRBJ2-1	TGTGCCAGCAGCCTCACACCCTCCTCCTACAATGAGCAGTTCTTC	CASSLTPSSYNEQFF
.	TRBV6-5	.	TRBJ1-2	TGTGCCAGCAGTGGCCGTGGGGCAGGGGATTTCGGCTACACCTTC	CASSGRGAGDFGYTF
TRBD2	TRBV2	.	TRBJ2-7	TGTGCCAGCAGTGTTTCTTTTACTAGCGGGAGAACCTACGAGCAGTACTTC	CASSVSFTSGRTYEQYF
.	TRBV6-6	.	TRBJ1-1	TGTGCCAGCAGTTACGGCGCAGGGAGGGACACTGAAGCTTTCTTT	CASSYGAGRDTEAFF
.	TRBV28	.	TRBJ1-1	TGTGCCAGCAGCCACGGACAGAAGGCTTTCTTT	CASSHGQKAFF
.	TRBV5-1	.	TRBJ1-1	TGCGCCAGCAGCTTCAGGGGAAGCGACACTGAAGCTTTCTTT	CASSFRGSDTEAFF
TRBD1	TRBV27	.	TRBJ1-5	TGTGCCAGCAGTCGCTCGGGCAGGGGGAAGTATCAGCCCCAGCATTTT	CASSRSGRGKYQPQHF
.	TRBV11-2	.	TRBJ1-1	TGTGCCAGCAGCTTAGGGCAGGGATTGCGCGCTGAAGCTTTCTTT	CASSLGQGLRAEAFF
TRBD1	TRBV7-3	.	TRBJ2-1	TGTGCCAGCAGCCGGGACAGGAACAATGAGCAGTTCTTC	CASSRDRNNEQFF
.	TRBV5-4	.	TRBJ2-3	TGTGCCATCGGGCGAGCGGACCGATCAGATACGCAGTATTTT	CAIGRADRSDTQYF
TRBD1	TRBV27	.	TRBJ2-7	TGTGCCAGCAGTTTAGAACAGGGGAACGAGCAGTACTTC	CASSLEQGNEQYF
.	TRBV21-1	.	TRBJ2-1	TGTGCCAGCAGCAAAGGCTCCTATCCAGACAGAGACAATGAGCAGTTCTTC	CASSKGSYPDRDNEQFF
TRBD1	TRBV5-4	once	TRBJ1-3	TGTGCCAGCAGCTCACCCGGGACAGAAATCAACACCATATATTTT	CASSSPGTEINTIYF
.	TRBV5-4	.	TRBJ2-7	TGTGCCAGCAGCCCACAGAGCTCCTACGAGCAGTACTTC	CASSPQSSYEQYF
TRBD2	TRBV9	.	TRBJ2-7	TGTGCCAGCAGCGTTACTAGCGGGTCCGAGCAGTACTTC	CASSVTSGSEQYF
.	TRBV19	.	TRBJ2-2	TGTGCCAGTAGTATAGTTCGGGGCGGGGAGCTGTTTTTT	CASSIVRGGELFF
.	TRBV28	.	TRBJ2-5	TGTGCCAGCACTAATGCAGGGAGGCAGACCCAGTACTTC	CASTNAGRQTQYF
TRBD2	TRBV13	.	TRBJ2-7	TGTGCCAGCAGCTTCCTAGCGGGAGGTTACGAGCAGTACTTC	CASSFLAGGYEQYF
.	TRBV28	.	TRBJ2-1	TGTGCCAGCAGATGGGGACTGCGAAGCTCCTACAATGAGCAGTTCTTC	CASRWGLRSSYNEQFF
.	TRBV6-7	.	TRBJ2-7	TGTGCCAGCAACCTTACCGGGCACAGGGTAAAGGACGAGCAGTACTTC	CASNLTGHRVKDEQYF
.	TRBV11-2	once	TRBJ2-7	TGTGCCAGCAGCTTAGGAGGCGCGAGCGAGCAGTACTTC	CASSLGGASEQYF
TRBD1	TRBV4-1	.	TRBJ2-1	TGCGCCAGCAGCCCCCCCCTAAGGGACAGGAATAACTACAATGAGCAGTTCTTC	CASSPPLRDRNNYNEQFF
TRBD2	TRBV7-2	.	TRBJ2-5	TGTGCCAGCAGCTTTACTAGCGGGTTCCAAGAGACCCAGTACTTC	CASSFTSGFQETQYF
.	TRBV7-3	.	TRBJ2-2	TGTGCCAGCAGCTTAACCTCTAACACCGGGGAGCTGTTTTTT	CASSLTSNTGELFF
TRBD1	TRBV28	.	TRBJ1-4	TGTGCCAGCAGTCCGTCGGACAGGGGGGAAAAACTGTTTTTT	CASSPSDRGEKLFF
.	TRBV29-1	.	TRBJ1-3	TGCAGCGTTGAGTTGTCAGGGGCTGGAAACACCATATATTTT	CSVELSGAGNTIYF
TRBD2	TRBV7-6	few	TRBJ2-3	TGTGCCAGCAGCCGCCCCAATACTAGCGGGTCTTTCACAGATACGCAGTATTTT	CASSRPNTSGSFTDTQYF
.	TRBV7-2	.	TRBJ2-1	TGTGCCAGCAGCTTAGCGCCAATAGCGTCTAGCTCCTACAATGAGCAGTTCTTC	CASSLAPIASSSYNEQFF
.	TRBV7-2	.	TRBJ1-2	TGTGCCAGCAGCTTCGTGGGCGCCCTTTACTATGGCTACACCTTC	CASSFVGALYYGYTF
TRBD1	TRBV29-1	few	TRBJ2-2	TGCAGCGTCGGACAAGGGACAGGGAACACCGGGGAGCTGTTTTTT	CSVGQGTGNTGELFF
.	TRBV27	.	TRBJ1-5	TGTGCCAGCAGTTCCCCTAATGGTCAGCCCCAGCATTTT	CASSSPNGQPQHF
.	TRBV7-2	.	TRBJ2-3	TGTGCCAGCAGCTTATCCGCCGGCGCGGCAGATACGCAGTATTTT	CASSLSAGAADTQYF
.	TRBV2	.	TRBJ2-1	TGTGCCAGCAGTGTGGTAGCGGTTAACAATGAGCAGTTCTTC	CASSVVAVNNEQFF
.	TRBV7-2	.	TRBJ2-7	TGTGCCAGCGCTCACCCGGGAAGCGAGCAGTACTTC	CASAHPGSEQYF
.	TRBV2	.	TRBJ2-1	TGTGCCAGCCGGATTCCCCTCCTAGATCGCGATGAGCAGTTCTTC	CASRIPLLDRDEQFF
.	TRBV7-9	.	TRBJ2-3	TGTGCCAGCAGCTTAGCGAGGGATTCAGGAGATACGCAGTATTTT	CASSLARDSGDTQYF
TRBD2	TRBV6-6	.	TRBJ2-7	TGTGCCAGCAGTTACTCCAGCGGGGCCGGCGAGCAGTACTTC	CASSYSSGAGEQYF
.	TRBV28	.	TRBJ2-1	TGTGCCAGCAGGGGGCGCGTGTCGAAGGGCTACAATGAGCAGTTCTTC	CASRGRVSKGYNEQFF
.	TRBV30	.	TRBJ2-5	TGTGCCTGGAGTATTAGGGGGGGTAGCGAGACCCAGTACTTC	CAWSIRGGSETQYF
.	TRBV28	.	TRBJ1-2	TGTGCCAGCAGGGGAGGGGGGGCGCTTAACTATGGCTACACCTTC	CASRGGGALNYGYTF
TRBD2	TRBV6-4	.	TRBJ2-1	TGTGCCAGCAGTGAGGGGCGGGAGTCGAATGAGCAGTTCTTC	CASSEGRESNEQFF
.	TRBV7-6	.	TRBJ2-7	TGTGCCAGCAGCTTAGAGGGTAGCGGCTACGAGCAGTACTTC	CASSLEGSGYEQYF
.	TRBV2	few	TRBJ2-1	TGTGCCAGCACCAAGGACAGTGCATCCTACAATGAGCAGTTCTTC	CASTKDSASYNEQFF
TRBD1	TRBV9	.	TRBJ1-4	TGTGCCAGCAGCGCAGGGGGCGGAGATGAAAAACTGTTTTTT	CASSAGGGDEKLFF
TRBD2	TRBV28	.	TRBJ2-7	TGTGCCAGCAGACCCGGGACTAGCGGTGATATCTTC	CASRPGTSGDIF
TRBD2	TRBV18	.	TRBJ2-1	TGTGCCAGCTCACCACGGGTGACGGCTAGCGGGAGCGAAAGCAATGAGCAGTTCTTC	CASSPRVTASGSESNEQFF